This passage covers 13 T cell receptor beta chains from one sample sequenced in a study of CD8+ T cells in alopecia areata. The treatment was: oral pan-JAK inhibitor, 5-10 mg twice daily. Reverse transcribed after extraction, RNA yielded cDNA as the sequencing template. Assay used: immunoSEQ multiplex PCR; TCRdb lists only in-frame clones, some missing. The sample carries over 85,000 clones, approximately 60% recorded once. This sample comprised CD8+ T cells sorted from blood, obtained at week 4, from a patient treated with tofacitinib. The receptors stem from a human donor with alopecia areata.

The chain couples TRBV14 to TRBJ1-1; D is unresolved. CDR1 and CDR2 from the germline V gene are SGHDN and FVKESK. V dropped 4 bases and J dropped 5 bases, with 17 bases sitting between them. CDR3 size: 15 residues. In nucleotides, the CDR3 is TGTGCCAGCAGCCCGGACGGAACAATCGGTACTGAAGCTTTCTTT. Translation: CASSPDGTIGTEAFF.

The J gene is TRBJ2-7, the V gene TRBV27; D gene unclear. Trimming removed 1 base from V and 3 bases from J, with 7 bases in between. The CDR3 is 13 residues long. CDR1 and CDR2 (germline): MNHEY, SMNVEV (reference sequence). In DNA form, the CDR3 reads TGTGCCAGCAGTTTATGGCTGAACTACGAGCAGTACTTC. Translated, it gives CASSLWLNYEQYF.

The chain joins TRBV29-1 to TRBJ1-2; D gene unclear. Trimming took 6 bases from V and 8 from J, leaving 19 bases between them. The CDR3 is 13 amino acids. Germline loops: CDR1 SQVTM, CDR2 ANQGSEA. CDR3 sequence (DNA): TGCAGCGTCAACGTCGCCCCAGAAGGGGGCTACACCTTC. Translated: CSVNVAPEGGYTF.

The V and J genes are TRBV4-1 and TRBJ2-2; 8 bases agree with TRBD1. This CDR3 spans 16 amino acids. V was clipped by 3 bases and J by 4 bases; unmatched bases: 7. CDR1 and CDR2 from the germline V gene are MGHRA and YSYEKL. CDR3 in amino acids: CASSHGRQGATGELFF. The CDR3, as DNA: TGCGCCAGCAGCCACGGTCGCCAGGGGGCCACCGGGGAGCTGTTTTTT.

V and J are TRBV6-5 and TRBJ1-1; D remains ambiguous. The germline CDR1 and CDR2 sequences are MNHEY and SVGAGI. V shed 6 bases and J shed 0 bases, with 8 bases lying between them. This CDR3 contains 13 residues. The CDR3 protein is CASRDMLNTEAFF. The CDR3, as DNA: TGTGCCAGCAGAGACATGTTGAACACTGAAGCTTTCTTT.

The rearrangement uses TRBV13 and TRBJ2-1; 9 positions agree with TRBD1. The CDR3 is made up of 13 amino acids. Germline V CDR1 and CDR2: PRHDT, FYEKMQ (reference sequence). With V trimmed by 4 bases and J by 7 bases, 2 bases remained unmatched. The CDR3 DNA reads as TGTGCCAGCAGCTCGACAGGGGGGAATGAGCAGTTCTTC. It translates to CASSSTGGNEQFF. The entire variable domain, with the rest obtained from reference TRBV13 and TRBJ2-1, is as follows: AAGVIQSPRHLIKEKRETATLKCYPIPRHDTVYWYQQGPGQDPQFLISFYEKMQSDKGSIPDRFSAQQFSDYHSELNMSSLELGDSALYFCASSSTGGNEQFFGPGTRLTVL.

This chain uses TRBV27 with TRBJ1-5; TRBD1 is a possible D gene (6 bases). The CDR3 runs 17 residues. Per germline, CDR1 MNHEY and CDR2 SMNVEV (reference sequence). The V gene lost 0 bases and the J gene lost 0 bases, with 12 bases spanning the gap. CDR3 loop: CASSLSGGPYSNQPQHF. CDR3 nucleotides: TGTGCCAGCAGTTTATCGGGGGGGCCGTATAGCAATCAGCCCCAGCATTTT.

The rearrangement joins TRBV7-2 to TRBJ1-1, with D hard to call. CDR1 and CDR2 (germline): SGHTA, FQGNSA. V was cut by 5 bases and J by 1 base, with 11 bases left in between. The CDR3 sequence is 14 residues long. CDR3 DNA sequence: TGTGCCAGCAGCCCAAGAGGCGGGAACACTGAAGCTTTCTTT. It is translated as CASSPRGGNTEAFF.

Notes on this clone: The same CDR3 is also encoded by other DNA sequences in this sample. The chain is built from TRBV5-6 and TRBJ1-1, with D unclear. The CDR3 is 13 amino acids. From germline, CDR1 is SGHDT and CDR2 YYEEEE. V was clipped by 0 bases and J by 0 bases, with 3 bases between them. The CDR3 DNA is TGTGCCAGCAGCTTGGTTGTGAACACTGAAGCTTTCTTT. Protein sequence: CASSLVVNTEAFF.

This chain links TRBV27 with TRBJ2-1, with TRBD2 matching over 12 bases. V was pared by 5 bases and J by 8 bases, with 13 bases of the junction left unmatched. The CDR3 sequence is 17 residues long. CDR1 and CDR2 (germline): MNHEY, SMNVEV (reference sequence). CDR3: CASSPLTTSGRSHEQFF. In DNA, the CDR3 is TGTGCCAGCAGTCCTCTTACGACTAGCGGGAGATCCCATGAGCAGTTCTTC.

CDR3 coding DNA: TGCGCCAGCAGCTCTTTACAGGGCACAGATACGCAGTATTTT. It specifies CASSSLQGTDTQYF. The gene calls are TRBV4-1 and TRBJ2-3, with D perhaps matching TRBD1 (5 bases). The CDR3 extends over 14 amino acids. CDR1 and CDR2 from the germline V gene are MGHRA and YSYEKL. V shed 5 bases and J shed 1 base, with 10 bases lying between them.

In its sample, this clone was seen a few times. V gene TRBV6-5 combines with J gene TRBJ2-7; 7 nucleotides line up with TRBD1. The CDR3 consists of 14 residues. CDR1 MNHEY and CDR2 SVGAGI come from the germline V gene. Trimming removed 6 bases from V and 2 bases from J; junction bases left unmatched: 7. Here the CDR3 reads CASSRRTGTYEQYF. CDR3 sequence (DNA): TGTGCCAGCAGCAGGAGGACAGGTACCTACGAGCAGTACTTC.

The rearrangement uses TRBV29-1 and TRBJ2-1; TRBD2 matches at 9 bases. V lost 3 bases and J lost 8; bases outside the gene matches: 11. Germline V gene sequence: CDR1 SQVTM, CDR2 ANQGSEA. The CDR3 length is 15 residues. CDR3 nucleotides: TGCAGCGTTGATGAAATTGGACTAGCGTCCGATGAGCAGTTCTTC. Translating it yields CSVDEIGLASDEQFF.